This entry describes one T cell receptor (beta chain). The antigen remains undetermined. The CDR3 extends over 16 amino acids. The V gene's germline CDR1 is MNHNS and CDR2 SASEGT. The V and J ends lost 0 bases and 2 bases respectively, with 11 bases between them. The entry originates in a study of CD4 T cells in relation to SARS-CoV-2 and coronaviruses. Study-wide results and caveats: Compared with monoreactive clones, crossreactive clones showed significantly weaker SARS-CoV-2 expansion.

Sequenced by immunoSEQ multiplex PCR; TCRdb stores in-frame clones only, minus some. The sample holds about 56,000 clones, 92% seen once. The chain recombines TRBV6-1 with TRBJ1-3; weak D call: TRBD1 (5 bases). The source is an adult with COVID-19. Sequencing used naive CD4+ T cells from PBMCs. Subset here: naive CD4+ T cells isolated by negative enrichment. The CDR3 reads CASSEATPGTGNTIYF. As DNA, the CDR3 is TGTGCCAGCAGTGAAGCTACCCCAGGGACTGGAAACACCATATATTTT.